The 21 T cell receptor beta chains below all came from one sample that was sequenced in a study of T cell responses to AZD1222 COVID-19 vaccine. The table came from immunoSEQ multiplex PCR; TCRdb's copy has only in-frame clones and leaves some out. The table shows approximately 120,000 clones, with around 87% occurring only once. The sequenced sample was peripheral blood, obtained 28 days after the second AZD1222 dose. Receptor source: an adult who received the AZD1222 COVID-19 vaccine.

This chain joins TRBV4-1 and TRBJ2-7; D gene ambiguous. Trimming removed 0 bases at V and 2 bases at J, with 14 bases between. CDR3 length equals 16 residues. The germline CDR1 and CDR2 sequences are MGHRA and YSYEKL. CDR3 DNA sequence: TGCGCCAGCAGCCAAGAGTTTAATAGTAAACCCTACGAGCAGTACTTC. It translates to CASSQEFNSKPYEQYF.

The rearrangement links TRBV9 to TRBJ1-1; D remains ambiguous. Trimming stripped 3 bases from V and 1 base from J, with 13 bases between. CDR3 size: 15 residues. From germline, CDR1 is SGDLS and CDR2 YYNGEE. For the CDR3, the DNA is TGTGCCAGCAGCGACCAGGTTGACGGGAACACTGAAGCTTTCTTT. Residues: CASSDQVDGNTEAFF.

The V and J genes are TRBV27 and TRBJ1-5; 12 bases map to TRBD1. Trimming cost V 6 bases and J 16 bases; bases outside gene matches: 10. The CDR3 is 13 amino acids. Germline V CDR1 and CDR2: MNHEY, SMNVEV (reference sequence). Written as DNA, the CDR3 is TGTGCCAGCAGGACCTCCGGGACAGGGGGCGAACATTTT. This encodes CASRTSGTGGEHF.

The genes are TRBV5-4 and TRBJ2-7; a possible D gene is TRBD1 (6 bases). In germline, CDR1 is SGHNT, CDR2 YYREEE (reference sequence). V was pared by 4 bases and J by 3 bases, with 17 bases between. This CDR3 comprises 15 residues. The chain's CDR3 is CASSLDRSGNYEQYF. CDR3 DNA sequence: TGTGCCAGCAGCCTCGACAGGTCCGGGAACTACGAGCAGTACTTC.

This clone was recorded once. The V call is TRBV7-2, the J call TRBJ2-1, with D uncertain. Germline assignment: CDR1 SGHTA and CDR2 FQGNSA. This CDR3 contains 15 residues. V was trimmed by 1 base and J by 3 bases, leaving 10 bases between them. The CDR3 region has the DNA TGTGCCAGCAGCTTAGGGGTGGTCAGCTACAATGAGCAGTTCTTC. It encodes CASSLGVVSYNEQFF.

V and J are TRBV5-4 and TRBJ2-1; D gene uncertain. This CDR3 contains 12 residues. Germline V lookup: CDR1 SGHNT, CDR2 YYREEE (reference sequence). Between the trimmed V and J ends, which lost 2 bases and 6 bases, there was a span of 6 bases. The CDR3 spells CASSLYPNEQFF. The CDR3 DNA is TGTGCCAGCAGCTTATACCCCAATGAGCAGTTCTTC.

This clone was counted once. V usage is TRBV6-5 and J usage is TRBJ1-5; tentatively, D is TRBD1 (6 bases). This CDR3 has 12 amino acids. The ends were cut back, 6 bases at V and 4 bases at J, with 7 bases in the middle. CDR1 MNHEY and CDR2 SVGAGI come from the germline V gene. CDR3 protein: CASRTGNQPQHF. Here the CDR3 DNA reads TGTGCCAGCAGAACAGGGAATCAGCCCCAGCATTTT.

The CDR3 DNA reads TGTGCCAGCGGCTGGACTGCGGCTAACTATGGCTACACCTTC. Translating it yields CASGWTAANYGYTF. The rearrangement uses TRBV27 and TRBJ1-2; D ambiguous. Germline V lookup: CDR1 MNHEY, CDR2 SMNVEV (reference sequence). The CDR3 spans 14 residues. With 8 bases removed from V and 0 bases from J, the gap between germline ends came to 13 bases.

V usage is TRBV27 and J usage is TRBJ2-1; possibly TRBD1 for D (6 bases). From germline, CDR1 is MNHEY and CDR2 SMNVEV (reference sequence). The CDR3 loop spans 13 amino acids. Trimming removed 3 bases from V and 8 bases from J, with 11 bases in between. CDR3 protein: CASSFRDTDEQFF. The CDR3 nucleotides read TGTGCCAGCAGTTTCCGGGACACCGATGAGCAGTTCTTC.

The chain has TRBV5-4 and TRBJ2-7, with 10 nucleotides matching TRBD2. After removal of 3 bases from V and 3 bases from J, the junction contained 0 bases not matched to a gene. This CDR3 comprises 13 residues. In germline, CDR1 is SGHNT, CDR2 YYREEE (reference sequence). CDR3 coding DNA: TGTGCCAGCAGCTGGACTAGCGGCTACGAGCAGTACTTC. It translates to CASSWTSGYEQYF.

This chain's CDR3 is CASSSGQGSEQYF. CDR3 DNA: TGTGCCAGCAGTTCGGGACAGGGAAGCGAGCAGTACTTC. The rearrangement uses TRBV28 and TRBJ2-7; 9 bases agree with TRBD1. This CDR3 region has 13 residues. Germline V CDR1 and CDR2: MDHEN, SYDVKM. J gave up 6 bases and V 4 bases, and 4 bases lay outside the gene matches.

V and J are TRBV7-9 and TRBJ2-2; D unclear. Germline-derived CDR1 and CDR2 are SEHNR and FQNEAQ (reference sequence). This CDR3 is 10 amino acids long. Trimming stripped 11 bases from V and 5 bases from J, with 6 bases between. The chain's CDR3 is CAGRTGELFF. As DNA, the CDR3 is TGTGCCGGACGTACCGGGGAGCTGTTTTTT. The full variable domain, in which reference TRBV7-9 and TRBJ2-2 provide the parts outside the CDR3, is DTGVSQNPRHKITKRGQNVTFRCDPISEHNRLYWYRQTLGQGPEFLTYFQNEAQLEKSRLLSDRFSAERPKGSFSTLEIQRTEQGDSAMYLCAGRTGELFFGEGSRLTVL.

This sequence joins TRBV2 and TRBJ1-1; D gene ambiguous. V was pared by 5 bases and J by 4 bases, with 5 bases between. The CDR3 has 11 residues. Per the germline V gene, CDR1 is SNHLY and CDR2 is FYNNEI. The CDR3 loop is CASSLLTEAFF. CDR3 bases: TGTGCCAGCAGTTTACTCACTGAAGCTTTCTTT.

CDR3 residues: CASIGEIGDTQYF. DNA for the CDR3: TGTGCCAGCATCGGGGAAATAGGAGATACGCAGTATTTT. The chain carries TRBV4-2 and TRBJ2-3; tentative D call: TRBD2 (5 bases). Looked up from germline, CDR1 is LGHNA and CDR2 is YNFKEQ. The CDR3 length is 13 residues. V was trimmed by 7 bases and J by 5 bases, leaving 13 bases between them.

The V call is TRBV9, the J call TRBJ2-1; D remains ambiguous. This CDR3 has 14 residues. V was trimmed by 2 bases and J by 9 bases, leaving 15 bases between them. Germline V gene data show CDR1 as SGDLS and CDR2 as YYNGEE. The CDR3 sequence: CASSVAAPTSEQFF. The CDR3 DNA reads TGTGCCAGCAGCGTCGCCGCCCCAACCAGTGAGCAGTTCTTC.

The rearrangement links TRBV6-2 or TRBV6-3 to TRBJ1-2, with D unresolved. Germline assignment: CDR1 MNHEY and CDR2 SVGEGT. Trimming cost V 8 bases and J 8 bases, with 18 bases left between them. The CDR3 runs 13 residues. Here the CDR3 reads CASRRIPSAGYTF. For the CDR3, the DNA is TGTGCCAGCCGCCGGATCCCCTCCGCCGGCTACACCTTC.

V and J are TRBV6-2 or TRBV6-3 and TRBJ2-7, with 7 bases matching TRBD1. Germline trimming cut 4 bases from V and 2 bases from J; bases unmatched to any gene: 5. Germline CDR1 and CDR2: MNHEY and SVGEGT. The CDR3 has 14 amino acids. The CDR3 bases are TGTGCCAGCAGTTCGGTAACAGGGGCCTACGAGCAGTACTTC. Translation gives CASSSVTGAYEQYF.

This chain uses TRBV7-9 with TRBJ2-2, with D possibly TRBD1 on 6 matching bases. The CDR3 loop spans 16 amino acids. Trimming took off 2 bases at V and 4 bases at J, with 14 bases between the two ends. Per germline, CDR1 SEHNR and CDR2 FQNEAQ (reference sequence). CDR3 loop: CASSLRGILGTGELFF. CDR3 sequence (DNA): TGTGCCAGCAGCTTAAGGGGGATCCTAGGCACCGGGGAGCTGTTTTTT.

V is TRBV30 and J is TRBJ1-4; a possible D gene is TRBD1 (6 bases). Germline-derived CDR1 and CDR2 are GTSNPN and SVGIG (reference sequence). V lost 0 bases and J lost 5, with 10 bases in between. CDR3 length: 14 residues. The chain's CDR3 is CAWSVQGPNEKLFF. CDR3 nucleotides: TGTGCCTGGAGTGTACAGGGACCGAATGAAAAACTGTTTTTT. The full variable domain, with the rest looked up from reference TRBV30 and TRBJ1-4, is SQTIHQWPATLVQPVGSPLSLECTVEGTSNPNLYWYRQAAGRGLQLLFYSVGIGQISSEVPQNLSASRPQDRQFILSSKKLLLSDSGFYLCAWSVQGPNEKLFFGSGTQLSVL.

V gene TRBV5-6 combines with J gene TRBJ1-6; no reliable D call. CDR3 length: 16 amino acids. With 2 bases removed from V and 4 bases from J, the gap between germline ends came to 13 bases. Germline loops: CDR1 SGHDT, CDR2 YYEEEE. The CDR3 sequence is CASSFEGRGYNSPLHF. CDR3 nucleotides: TGTGCCAGCAGCTTCGAAGGGAGAGGATATAATTCACCCCTCCACTTT. The full variable domain, with the rest looked up from reference TRBV5-6 and TRBJ1-6, is DAGVTQSPTHLIKTRGQQVTLRCSPKSGHDTVSWYQQALGQGPQFIFQYYEEEERQRGNFPDRFSGHQFPNYSSELNVNALLLGDSALYLCASSFEGRGYNSPLHFGNGTRLTVT.

This sequence joins TRBV6-2 or TRBV6-3 and TRBJ2-5, with TRBD2 matching 7 bases. Germline V CDR1 and CDR2: MNHEY, SVGEGT. The junction had 5 bases not matched to a gene; V was cut back by 2 bases and J by 2 bases. The CDR3 sequence is 15 residues long. The CDR3 sequence is CASSYATGRQETQYF. The CDR3 DNA reads TGTGCCAGCAGTTACGCGACCGGGAGGCAAGAGACCCAGTACTTC.